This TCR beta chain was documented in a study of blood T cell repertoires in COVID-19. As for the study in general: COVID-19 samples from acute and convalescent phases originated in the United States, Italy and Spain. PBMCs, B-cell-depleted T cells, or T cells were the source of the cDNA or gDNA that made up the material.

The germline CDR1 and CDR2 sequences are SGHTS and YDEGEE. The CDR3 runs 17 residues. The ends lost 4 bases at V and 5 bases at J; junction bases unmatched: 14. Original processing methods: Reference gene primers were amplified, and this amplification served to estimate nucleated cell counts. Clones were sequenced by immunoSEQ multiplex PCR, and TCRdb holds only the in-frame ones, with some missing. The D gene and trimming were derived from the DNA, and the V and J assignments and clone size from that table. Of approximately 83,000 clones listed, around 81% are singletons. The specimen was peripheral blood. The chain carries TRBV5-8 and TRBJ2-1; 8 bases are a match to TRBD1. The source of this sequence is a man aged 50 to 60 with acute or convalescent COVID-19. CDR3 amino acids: CASSPGRTGTYDNEQFF. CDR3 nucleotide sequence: TGTGCCAGCAGCCCGGGGCGGACAGGGACTTACGACAATGAGCAGTTCTTC.